Each of the 23 T cell receptor beta chains below was sequenced from the same sample in a study of T cell responses to AZD1222 COVID-19 vaccine. Profiling relied on immunoSEQ multiplex PCR, and the TCRdb table lists in-frame clones only, not all of them. The sample records 94,000 or so clones, roughly 90% being singletons. This specimen consisted of peripheral blood, obtained on day 0 of AZD1222 vaccination. Every receptor here comes from an adult in good health.

The V gene is TRBV4-1, the J gene TRBJ1-2, with D unclear. V dropped 0 bases and J dropped 3 bases, with 8 bases sitting between them. Germline CDR1 is MGHRA and CDR2 is YSYEKL. The CDR3 runs to 14 residues. This CDR3 reads CASSQDVTDYGYTF. The CDR3 coding sequence is TGCGCCAGCAGCCAAGATGTCACAGACTATGGCTACACCTTC.

The chain has TRBV5-1 and TRBJ2-3, with 7 bases that match TRBD2. Germline V gene sequence: CDR1 SGHRS, CDR2 YFSETQ. The junction had 18 bases not matched to a gene; V was cut back by 3 bases and J by 11 bases. The CDR3 has 16 amino acids. CDR3 loop: CASSSFEAGVSLKQYF. In nucleotides, the CDR3 is TGCGCCAGCAGCTCCTTTGAGGCGGGAGTTAGCTTGAAGCAGTATTTT.

This clone was seen a few times. The chain joins TRBV28 to TRBJ2-1; 9 bases match TRBD1. J was trimmed by 15 bases and V by 4 bases; bases with no gene match: 13. Looked up from germline, CDR1 is MDHEN and CDR2 is SYDVKM. This CDR3 is 14 amino acids long. The CDR3 is CASSSSPPGQGWFF. The CDR3 nucleotides read TGTGCCAGCAGTTCCTCACCCCCGGGACAGGGTTGGTTCTTC.

This chain's CDR3 is CASSFGSSGRYEQYF. The DNA for the CDR3 is TGTGCCAGCAGTTTTGGGTCTAGCGGGAGATACGAGCAGTACTTC. The chain links TRBV27 to TRBJ2-7; TRBD2 matches 10 bases. The CDR3 is made up of 15 amino acids. V shed 3 bases and J 4 bases; nucleotides not matched to a gene: 6. Germline CDR1 MNHEY, CDR2 SMNVEV (reference sequence).

The V call is TRBV9, the J call TRBJ2-7, with 10 bases matching TRBD2. This CDR3 contains 14 residues. The germline CDR1 and CDR2 sequences are SGDLS and YYNGEE. With V trimmed by 4 bases and J by 4 bases, 5 bases remained unmatched. The chain's CDR3 is CASSTAGGQYEQYF. CDR3 DNA: TGTGCCAGCAGCACAGCGGGAGGGCAATACGAGCAGTACTTC.

The chain employs TRBV9 and TRBJ1-4; 7 bases align to TRBD1. CDR1 and CDR2 (germline): SGDLS, YYNGEE. CDR3 length equals 14 residues. The V and J ends lost 3 bases and 7 bases, in that order; junction bases with no gene match: 6. The CDR3 DNA follows: TGTGCCAGCAGCGCTCCAGGGGGAGTTGAAAAACTGTTTTTT. It is translated as CASSAPGGVEKLFF.

The sample holds one count of this clone. V is TRBV7-2 and J is TRBJ2-2; 8 bases agree with TRBD1. This CDR3 is 19 amino acids long. From germline, CDR1 is SGHTA and CDR2 FQGNSA. With 3 bases clipped from V and 4 bases from J, the junction kept 16 bases outside the gene matches. This CDR3 reads CASSFGGQGQIRGTGELFF. CDR3 coding DNA: TGTGCCAGCAGCTTCGGCGGACAGGGCCAAATCCGGGGCACCGGGGAGCTGTTTTTT.

The J gene is TRBJ2-3, the V gene TRBV27; D call uncertain. The CDR3 runs 16 residues. V shed 7 bases and J shed 2 bases, with 19 bases lying between them. Germline-derived CDR1 and CDR2 are MNHEY and SMNVEV (reference sequence). In nucleotides, the CDR3 is TGTGCCAGCAAGAATCAGGAGACCCCATTCACAGATACGCAGTATTTT. Its translation: CASKNQETPFTDTQYF.

This clone came up a few times. This sequence joins TRBV28 and TRBJ2-7; D gene unclear. Germline V lookup: CDR1 MDHEN, CDR2 SYDVKM. Trimming stripped 1 base from V and 2 bases from J, with 9 bases between. The CDR3 covers 14 residues. The CDR3 sequence is CASSLSRLTYEQYF. CDR3 in DNA: TGTGCCAGCAGTTTATCCCGGTTAACCTACGAGCAGTACTTC.

The J gene is TRBJ2-1, the V gene TRBV3-1 (or the pseudogene TRBV3-2), with 11 bases that match TRBD2. This CDR3 has 16 residues. Germline V gene lookup returns CDR1 LGHDT and CDR2 YNNKEL (reference sequence). The V segment lost 4 bases and the J segment 3 bases; nucleotides outside the gene matches: 5. DNA of the CDR3: TGTGCCAGCAGCCCGGGACTAGCGGAGATCTACAATGAGCAGTTCTTC. It translates to CASSPGLAEIYNEQFF.

The V gene is TRBV6-4, the J gene TRBJ2-3, with D possibly matching TRBD1 (6 bases). The CDR3 spans 15 residues. Germline-derived CDR1 and CDR2 are MRHNA and SNTAGT. V dropped 8 bases and J dropped 4 bases, with 19 bases sitting between them. Written as DNA, the CDR3 is TGTGCCAGCGGCCCGGCAGGGGAGTTGGCAGATACGCAGTATTTT. Residues: CASGPAGELADTQYF.

The chain recombines TRBV3-1 (or the pseudogene TRBV3-2) with TRBJ2-5; D remains ambiguous. V was clipped by 4 bases and J by 5 bases, with 8 bases between them. The CDR3 covers 12 residues. Germline-derived CDR1 and CDR2 are LGHDT and YNNKEL (reference sequence). The CDR3 spells CASSRRSETQYF. Here the CDR3 DNA reads TGTGCCAGCAGCCGCCGTTCGGAGACCCAGTACTTC.

The chain has TRBV5-8 and TRBJ1-5; the match to TRBD1 covers 7 bases. The germline CDR1 and CDR2 sequences are SGHTS and YDEGEE. Trimming took 0 bases from V and 6 from J; bases not matched to a gene: 6. The CDR3 is made up of 15 amino acids. The CDR3 nucleotides read TGTGCCAGCAGCTTGGGACAGGGTGTAGTTCAGCCCCAGCATTTT. This sequence encodes CASSLGQGVVQPQHF.

The rearrangement joins TRBV27 to TRBJ2-3, with unresolved D. CDR3 length equals 14 residues. Germline CDR1 and CDR2: MNHEY and SMNVEV (reference sequence). The V end was cut by 4 bases, the J end by 2 bases, with 10 bases between. CDR3 protein: CASSYSSLTDTQYF. CDR3 nucleotides: TGTGCCAGCAGTTACAGCTCACTCACAGATACGCAGTATTTT.

The chain is built from TRBV10-3 and TRBJ2-7; 7 bases map to TRBD2. Germline-derived CDR1 and CDR2 are ENHRY and SYGVKD. The J segment lost 0 bases and the V segment lost 10 bases, leaving 6 bases of the junction unmatched. This CDR3 contains 13 residues. CDR3 residues: CASSGESSYEQYF. The DNA of the CDR3 is TGTGCCAGCAGCGGGGAGAGCTCCTACGAGCAGTACTTC.

This rearrangement joins TRBV5-4 to TRBJ2-7; D perhaps matches TRBD1 (5 bases). The V gene's germline CDR1 is SGHNT and CDR2 YYREEE (reference sequence). The CDR3 has 13 amino acids. Trimming cost V 3 bases and J 5 bases, with 12 bases left between them. CDR3 DNA: TGTGCCAGCAGCTCTGGGCAGGGCCACGAGCAGTACTTC. Its translation: CASSSGQGHEQYF.

The V call is TRBV7-3, the J call TRBJ2-5; TRBD2 agrees at 7 bases. Germline V gene sequence: CDR1 SGHTA, CDR2 FQGTGA. V lost 4 bases to trimming and J lost 1 base; unmatched junction nucleotides: 3. This CDR3 has 14 residues. The CDR3 region has the DNA TGTGCCAGCAGCTCGGGACTAACCCAAGAGACCCAGTACTTC. This translates into CASSSGLTQETQYF.

The chain combines TRBV5-1 with TRBJ1-2, with unresolved D. CDR3 length: 16 amino acids. Germline V gene data show CDR1 as SGHRS and CDR2 as YFSETQ. V was clipped by 0 bases and J by 2 bases, with 14 bases between them. Written as DNA, the CDR3 is TGCGCCAGCAGCTTGGTGTCCACGAATAAGAACTATGGCTACACCTTC. Translation gives CASSLVSTNKNYGYTF.

The chain couples TRBV6-5 to TRBJ2-3, with D perhaps assigned TRBD1 or TRBD2 (5 bases each). V was pared by 6 bases and J by 6 bases, with 19 bases between. The CDR3 covers 15 residues. Germline V lookup: CDR1 MNHEY, CDR2 SVGAGI. The CDR3 region is CASRASRGSGDTQYF. The CDR3 nucleotides are TGTGCCAGCAGAGCCAGTCGGGGCTCAGGCGATACGCAGTATTTT.

This rearrangement joins TRBV14 to TRBJ1-1; 7 nucleotides line up with TRBD1. Trimming took 2 bases from V and 1 from J; bases not matched to a gene: 4. The CDR3 runs to 15 residues. Germline CDR1 SGHDN, CDR2 FVKESK. The CDR3 spells CASSQRGPTNTEAFF. The CDR3 nucleotides are TGTGCCAGCAGCCAAAGGGGGCCCACGAACACTGAAGCTTTCTTT.

The chain links TRBV15 to TRBJ2-7, with D perhaps TRBD1 (5 bases). V was trimmed by 3 bases and J by 3 bases, leaving 12 bases between them. The CDR3 extends over 14 amino acids. Looked up from germline, CDR1 is LNHNV and CDR2 is YYDKDF (reference sequence). The CDR3 region is CATSRADQGYEQYF. As DNA, the CDR3 is TGTGCCACCAGCAGGGCAGACCAGGGCTACGAGCAGTACTTC.

The chain carries TRBV7-3 and TRBJ2-5; D uncertain. This CDR3 region has 13 residues. Germline-derived CDR1 and CDR2 are SGHTA and FQGTGA. Trimming pared 0 bases from V and 5 bases from J, leaving 7 bases between. Here the CDR3 reads CASSLTFGETQYF. Written as DNA, the CDR3 is TGTGCCAGCAGCTTAACTTTTGGGGAGACCCAGTACTTC. The whole variable domain, filled in from reference TRBV7-3 and TRBJ2-5, reads GAGVSQTPSNKVTEKGKYVELRCDPISGHTALYWYRQSLGQGPEFLIYFQGTGAADDSGLPNDRFFAVRPEGSVSTLKIQRTERGDSAVYLCASSLTFGETQYFGPGTRLLVL.

The chain links TRBV3-1 (or the pseudogene TRBV3-2) to TRBJ1-6, with unresolved D. CDR1 and CDR2 (germline): LGHDT, YNNKEL (reference sequence). Trimming shortened V by 3 bases and J by 7 bases, and 4 bases separated the two germline ends. The CDR3 runs 12 residues. CDR3 residues: CASSHGNSPLHF. The CDR3 nucleotides are TGTGCCAGCAGCCATGGGAATTCACCCCTCCACTTT.